This TCR beta chain came from a study of T cell responses to AZD1222 COVID-19 vaccine. CDR1 and CDR2 (germline): KGHSH, LQKENI. CDR3 length: 14 residues. After removal of 5 bases from V and 7 bases from J, the junction contained 5 bases not matched to a gene. With regard to this clone: No antigen is known for it.

Whole-study findings and limits: Females made up more of the donors, who were largely white British, and clonal diversity may have come out too low.

Profiled with immunoSEQ multiplex PCR; TCRdb holds only in-frame clones, not every one. The sample lists 150,000 or so clones, around 94% occurring once. The V gene is TRBV18, the J gene TRBJ1-6, with 7 bases lining up with TRBD1. This clonotype was sampled from an adult in good health. The source material was peripheral blood, sampled on day 0 of AZD1222 vaccination. The CDR3 coding sequence is TGTGCCAGCTCAACCGGGACAGACAATTCACCCCTCCACTTT. Amino acid sequence: CASSTGTDNSPLHF.